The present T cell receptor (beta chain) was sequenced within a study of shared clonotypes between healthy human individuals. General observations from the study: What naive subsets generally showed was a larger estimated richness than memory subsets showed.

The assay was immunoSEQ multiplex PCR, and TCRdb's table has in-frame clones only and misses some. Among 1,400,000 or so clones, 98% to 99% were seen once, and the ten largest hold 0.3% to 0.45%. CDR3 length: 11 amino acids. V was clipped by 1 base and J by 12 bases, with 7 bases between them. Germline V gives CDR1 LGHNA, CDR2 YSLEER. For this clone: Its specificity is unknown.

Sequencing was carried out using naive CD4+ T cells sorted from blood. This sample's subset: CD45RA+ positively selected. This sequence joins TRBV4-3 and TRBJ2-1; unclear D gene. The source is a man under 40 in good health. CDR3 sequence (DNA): TGCGCCAGCAGCCAAGCCGGGCTGCAGTTCTTC. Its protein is CASSQAGLQFF.